This TCR beta chain comes out of a study of neurological immune-mediated disorders (dated by TCRdb to about 2019). For the study in its entirety: The study compared peripheral blood TCR-beta repertoires of HTLV-I-associated myelopathy (HAM/TSP) patients, multiple sclerosis patients and healthy controls using UMI-based sequencing. The 95 to 120 TCR-beta libraries included longitudinal samples, technical triplicates and paired sorted CD4+ and CD8+ T-cell subsets alongside PBMC samples. Each longitudinal HAM/TSP and healthy donor was sampled at 3 time-points spaced at roughly 3-40 month intervals. The cohort comprised about 70 subjects: 14 HAM/TSP patients, roughly 34 multiple sclerosis patients and around 20 healthy controls. General findings and caveats noted by the study authors: Expanded clones from different subjects shared no identical CDR3 amino acid sequences, which suggests that TCR-beta repertoires were private in all groups. TCR clonal expansion was greatest in HAM/TSP patients and smallest in MS patients, who ranked below even healthy controls.

Sequences WSHSY (CDR1) and SAAADI (CDR2) are obtained from the germline V gene. The V end gives up 2 bases and the J end 7 bases, leaving 7 bases in the junction not matched to a gene. The CDR3 contains 15 residues, cysteine and phenylalanine counted. CDR3 DNA is the only sequence kept; it has 45 bases, read in frame from the first base. Explained via the paper, the time point label denotes: longitudinal time-point 2. Libraries from unsorted PBMCs were made from 2 million PBMCs kept in RNAlater at -80 degrees C until RNA extraction. Peripheral blood was subjected to Ficoll-Hypaque density gradient centrifugation to isolate PBMCs, which were then cryopreserved in liquid nitrogen. This clonotype was seen at least ten times. The antigen it recognizes is unknown. One base away there is no much larger clone; base qualities are not given. cDNA was synthesized by template-switch 5'RACE using a primer carrying a 10-nucleotide random unique molecular identifier by which each TCR transcript was tagged. Over 200 million TCR-beta sequences, covering 15-18 subjects, were produced in each sequencing run. Total RNA was extracted with the RNeasy kit. TCR-beta VDJ regions were amplified with primers for the TCR constant region and the 5'RACE anchor, using the KAPA Real-time Library Amplification kit. A first PCR added sample indexes and Illumina adaptors, after which a second PCR increased the library yield. After purification with Ampure beads, the TCR product of roughly 650 bp was size-selected on a 2% E-gel SizeSelection system. Library quality was checked on a Bioanalyzer, concentration was measured with Qubit, and libraries were quantified with the Kapa Library Quantification kit before pooling. An Illumina HiSeq 2500 sequenced the libraries paired-end 2 x 150 bp. To increase sequence diversity, roughly 24-31% phiX was spiked into each library pool. The paper's data handling went like this. The UMI-based MiGEC pipeline processed quality-filtered reads and removed over 85% of raw TCR sequences during error correction. VDJ genes were aligned to IMGT germline references, and clonotypes were defined by unique CDR3 amino acid sequence plus V-J genes. Clonal expansion, Shannon diversity, and CDR3 relatedness (CalcPairwiseDistances, ClusterSamples) were evaluated with VDJtools, and phylogenetic trees were built with CLCbio workbench. Expanded clones were defined as having at least 8 unique UMIs, based on coefficient-of-variation modelling across technical triplicates. The public reads were quality trimmed at Q25 with fastp and then assembled into clones with MiXCR by TCRdb, keeping productive beta chains. Each CDR3 protein appears once, grouped with its most common genes and DNA. For this entry, the V and J calls and clone size follow TCRdb and not the study's own pipeline. The table for this sample lists 81,000 or so distinct CDR3 sequences; about 12% of them were counted only once. The ten largest account for just under 5% of the sample.

Recombination linked TRBV10-2 to TRBJ2-1, with 8 central nucleotides matching TRBD1. This receptor was obtained from a female donor with HTLV-1-associated myelopathy (HAM/TSP). Sample: PBMCs. The DNA is as follows: TGCGCCAGCAGTGAGCATACAGGGGGAGGAAATGAGCAGTTCTTC. Its translation is CASSEHTGGGNEQFF.